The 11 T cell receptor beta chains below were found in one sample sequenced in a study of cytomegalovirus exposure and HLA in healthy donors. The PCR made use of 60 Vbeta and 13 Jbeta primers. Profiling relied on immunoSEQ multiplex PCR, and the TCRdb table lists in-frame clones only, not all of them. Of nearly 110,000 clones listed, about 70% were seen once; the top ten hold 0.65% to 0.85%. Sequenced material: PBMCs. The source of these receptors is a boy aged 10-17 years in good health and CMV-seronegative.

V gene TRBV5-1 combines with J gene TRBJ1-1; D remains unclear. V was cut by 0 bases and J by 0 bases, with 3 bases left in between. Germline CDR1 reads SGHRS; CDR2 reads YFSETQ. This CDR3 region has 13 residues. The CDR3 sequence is CASSLAVNTEAFF. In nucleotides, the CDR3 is TGCGCCAGCAGCTTGGCAGTGAACACTGAAGCTTTCTTT.

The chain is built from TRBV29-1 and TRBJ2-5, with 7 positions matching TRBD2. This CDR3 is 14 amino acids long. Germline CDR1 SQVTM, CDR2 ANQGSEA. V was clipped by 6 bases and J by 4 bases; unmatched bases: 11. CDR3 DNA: TGCAGCGTCAACGGCCAGCGGGGACTAGAGACCCAGTACTTC. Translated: CSVNGQRGLETQYF.

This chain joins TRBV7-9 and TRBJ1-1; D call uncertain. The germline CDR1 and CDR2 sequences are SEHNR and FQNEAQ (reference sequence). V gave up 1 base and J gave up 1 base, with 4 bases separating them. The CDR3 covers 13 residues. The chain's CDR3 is CASSLGANTEAFF. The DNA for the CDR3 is TGTGCCAGCAGCTTAGGAGCGAACACTGAAGCTTTCTTT. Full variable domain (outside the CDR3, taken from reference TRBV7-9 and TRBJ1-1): DTGVSQNPRHKITKRGQNVTFRCDPISEHNRLYWYRQTLGQGPEFLTYFQNEAQLEKSRLLSDRFSAERPKGSFSTLEIQRTEQGDSAMYLCASSLGANTEAFFGQGTRLTVV.

CDR3 sequence (DNA): TGTGCCAGCAGCTTAGCGCAGGGTGCCCACTACGAGCAGTACTTC. It specifies CASSLAQGAHYEQYF. The V call is TRBV7-9, the J call TRBJ2-7; maybe TRBD1 (5 bases). CDR3 length equals 15 residues. Germline V gene data show CDR1 as SEHNR and CDR2 as FQNEAQ (reference sequence). The V gene lost 0 bases and the J gene lost 3 bases, with 12 bases spanning the gap.

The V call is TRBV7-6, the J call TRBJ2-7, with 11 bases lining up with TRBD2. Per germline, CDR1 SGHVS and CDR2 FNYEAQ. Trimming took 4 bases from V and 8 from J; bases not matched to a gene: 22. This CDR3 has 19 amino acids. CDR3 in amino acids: CASSSYPLGTSGANRKQYF. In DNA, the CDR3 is TGTGCCAGCAGCTCTTATCCCCTCGGGACTAGCGGAGCCAATCGGAAGCAGTACTTC.

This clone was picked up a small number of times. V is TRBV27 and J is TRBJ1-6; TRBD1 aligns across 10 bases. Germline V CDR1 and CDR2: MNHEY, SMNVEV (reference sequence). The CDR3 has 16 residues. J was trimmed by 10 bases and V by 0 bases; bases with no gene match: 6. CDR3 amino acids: CASSLSRDRGTSPLHF. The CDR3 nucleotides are TGTGCCAGCAGTTTATCCCGGGACAGGGGAACATCACCCCTCCACTTT.

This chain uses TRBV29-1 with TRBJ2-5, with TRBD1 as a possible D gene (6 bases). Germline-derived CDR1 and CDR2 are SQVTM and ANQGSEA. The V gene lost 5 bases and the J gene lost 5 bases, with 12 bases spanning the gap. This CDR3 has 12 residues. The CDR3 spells CSVYRVAETQYF. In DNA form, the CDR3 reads TGCAGCGTTTACAGGGTTGCGGAGACCCAGTACTTC.

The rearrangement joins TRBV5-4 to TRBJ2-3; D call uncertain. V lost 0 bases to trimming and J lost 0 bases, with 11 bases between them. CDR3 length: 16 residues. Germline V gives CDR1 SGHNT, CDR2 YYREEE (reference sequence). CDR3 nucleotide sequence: TGTGCCAGCAGCTTGGCCGGAGCGACGAGCACAGATACGCAGTATTTT. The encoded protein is CASSLAGATSTDTQYF.

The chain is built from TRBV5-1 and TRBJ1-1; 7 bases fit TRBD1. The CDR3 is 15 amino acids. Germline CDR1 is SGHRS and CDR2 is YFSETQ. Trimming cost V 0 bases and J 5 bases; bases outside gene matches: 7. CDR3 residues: CASSLEGRGRTEAFF. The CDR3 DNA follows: TGCGCCAGCAGCTTGGAGGGCAGGGGGAGGACTGAAGCTTTCTTT.

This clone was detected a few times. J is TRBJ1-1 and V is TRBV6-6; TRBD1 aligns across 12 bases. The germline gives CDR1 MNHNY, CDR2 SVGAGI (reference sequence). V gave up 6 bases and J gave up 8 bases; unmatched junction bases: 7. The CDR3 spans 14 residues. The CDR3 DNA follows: TGTGCCAGCAGGTTTACGGGACAGGGGGCAGAAGCTTTCTTT. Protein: CASRFTGQGAEAFF.

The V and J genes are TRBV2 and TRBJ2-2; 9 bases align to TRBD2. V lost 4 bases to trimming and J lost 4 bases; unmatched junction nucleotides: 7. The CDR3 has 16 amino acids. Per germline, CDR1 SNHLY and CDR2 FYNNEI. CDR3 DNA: TGTGCCAGCAGTGCCAGCGGGGGGAGAAGCACCGGGGAGCTGTTTTTT. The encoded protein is CASSASGGRSTGELFF.